The 10 T cell receptor beta chains below were found in one sample sequenced in a study of PD-L1 blockade in urothelial cancer. Clones were sequenced by immunoSEQ multiplex PCR, and TCRdb holds only the in-frame ones, with some missing. The top ten hold approximately 8% of the sample, which has some 35,000 clones, 90% seen once. The sequenced sample was PBMCs, obtained around atezolizumab (anti-PD-L1) treatment. These receptors were obtained from a man between 65 and 85 years old with urothelial cancer.

The rearrangement links TRBV11-2 to TRBJ1-2, with 9 nucleotides matching TRBD1. Losses at the gene ends were 5 bases for V and 6 bases for J; bases not matched to a gene: 7. The germline CDR1 and CDR2 sequences are SGHAT and FQNNGV. This CDR3 contains 14 residues. The CDR3 loop is CASSLQGAGHGYTF. As DNA, the CDR3 is TGTGCCAGCAGCCTACAGGGGGCGGGCCATGGCTACACCTTC. Based on the CDR3 plus reference TRBV11-2 and TRBJ1-2, the full variable domain is EAGVAQSPRYKIIEKRQSVAFWCNPISGHATLYWYQQILGQGPKLLIQFQNNGVVDDSQLPKDRFSAERLKGVDSTLKIQPAKLEDSAVYLCASSLQGAGHGYTFGSGTRLTVV.

This chain joins TRBV7-2 and TRBJ2-1; D is uncertain. Germline V gives CDR1 SGHTA, CDR2 FQGNSA. The CDR3 contains 15 residues. The germline V and J ends were trimmed by 0 bases and 8 bases, with 14 bases remaining between them. CDR3 sequence: CASSLAGRVLYEQFF. The CDR3 DNA reads TGTGCCAGCAGCTTAGCGGGTCGGGTTTTGTATGAGCAGTTCTTC.

The CDR3 DNA sequence: TGTGCCAGCAGCTTAGGGGTCGGACAGGGAAGGGATACGCAGTATTTT. Residues: CASSLGVGQGRDTQYF. The chain joins TRBV7-2 to TRBJ2-3; 8 bases map to TRBD1. The CDR3 runs 16 residues. Germline V gene sequence: CDR1 SGHTA, CDR2 FQGNSA. V gave up 1 base and J gave up 6 bases; unmatched junction bases: 9.

This clone was recorded a few times. The chain joins TRBV28 to TRBJ2-6; TRBD1 matches at 9 bases. There are 18 residues in the CDR3. The V gene's germline CDR1 is MDHEN and CDR2 SYDVKM. V gave up 6 bases and J gave up 2 bases; unmatched junction bases: 11. The DNA for the CDR3 is TGTGCCAGCAGACCCCCGGGACAGGGCCTTACTGGGGCCAACGTCCTGACTTTC. Its protein is CASRPPGQGLTGANVLTF. The complete variable domain, with remaining parts taken from reference TRBV28 and TRBJ2-6, reads DVKVTQSSRYLVKRTGEKVFLECVQDMDHENMFWYRQDPGLGLRLIYFSYDVKMKEKGDIPEGYSVSREKKERFSLILESASTNQTSMYLCASRPPGQGLTGANVLTFGAGSRLTVL.

This chain joins TRBV28 and TRBJ2-1, with TRBD2 matching 8 bases. V shed 0 bases, J shed 0 bases, and the junction held 4 bases outside the gene matches. The germline gives CDR1 MDHEN, CDR2 SYDVKM. The CDR3 contains 17 residues. The CDR3 here is CASSLWREASSYNEQFF. The CDR3 region has the DNA TGTGCCAGCAGTTTATGGCGGGAGGCTAGCTCCTACAATGAGCAGTTCTTC.

This chain uses TRBV28 with TRBJ2-2; 8 bases are shared with TRBD2. CDR3 length equals 15 residues. Germline V gene lookup returns CDR1 MDHEN and CDR2 SYDVKM. V lost 5 bases, J lost 5 bases, and 7 bases stayed unmatched. CDR3 in DNA: TGTGCCAGCAGTCCTGGACTAGCAGGAACCGGGGAGCTGTTTTTT. Protein sequence: CASSPGLAGTGELFF. The full variable domain, rest sourced from reference TRBV28 and TRBJ2-2, is DVKVTQSSRYLVKRTGEKVFLECVQDMDHENMFWYRQDPGLGLRLIYFSYDVKMKEKGDIPEGYSVSREKKERFSLILESASTNQTSMYLCASSPGLAGTGELFFGEGSRLTVL.

In its sample, this clone was seen a few times. This rearrangement joins TRBV7-9 to TRBJ2-7; 10 nucleotides align to TRBD1. Looked up from germline, CDR1 is SEHNR and CDR2 is FQNEAQ (reference sequence). V dropped 0 bases and J dropped 6; count of bases not matched to a gene: 5. This CDR3 is built from 15 residues. The CDR3 DNA follows: TGTGCCAGCAGCTTAGCAGGGGACAGGGGAGGCGAGCAGTACTTC. This codes for CASSLAGDRGGEQYF.

The chain couples TRBV9 to TRBJ1-5; maybe TRBD1 (6 bases). The CDR3 extends over 15 amino acids. Trimming took off 0 bases at V and 8 bases at J, with 15 bases between the two ends. Looked up from germline, CDR1 is SGDLS and CDR2 is YYNGEE. The CDR3 reads CASSVGWDIREPQHF. The CDR3 DNA reads TGTGCCAGCAGCGTAGGGTGGGACATCAGAGAGCCCCAGCATTTT.

This clone came up once. This chain uses TRBV28 with TRBJ2-1; tentative D call: TRBD2 (5 bases). This CDR3 has 12 residues. V was cut by 3 bases and J by 9 bases, with 9 bases left in between. Germline assignment: CDR1 MDHEN and CDR2 SYDVKM. CDR3 in DNA: TGTGCCAGCAGTTTTCGAGGAGGTGAGCAGTTCTTC. Residues: CASSFRGGEQFF.

The V call is TRBV5-6, the J call TRBJ2-7, with TRBD2 matching over 10 bases. Germline V gene data show CDR1 as SGHDT and CDR2 as YYEEEE. The J segment lost 3 bases and the V segment lost 2 bases, leaving 5 bases of the junction unmatched. The CDR3 is 15 amino acids. CDR3 region: CASSFGLAGVYEQYF. CDR3 nucleotides: TGTGCCAGCAGCTTCGGGCTAGCGGGAGTCTACGAGCAGTACTTC. Based on the CDR3 plus reference TRBV5-6 and TRBJ2-7, the full variable domain is DAGVTQSPTHLIKTRGQQVTLRCSPKSGHDTVSWYQQALGQGPQFIFQYYEEEERQRGNFPDRFSGHQFPNYSSELNVNALLLGDSALYLCASSFGLAGVYEQYFGPGTRLTVT.